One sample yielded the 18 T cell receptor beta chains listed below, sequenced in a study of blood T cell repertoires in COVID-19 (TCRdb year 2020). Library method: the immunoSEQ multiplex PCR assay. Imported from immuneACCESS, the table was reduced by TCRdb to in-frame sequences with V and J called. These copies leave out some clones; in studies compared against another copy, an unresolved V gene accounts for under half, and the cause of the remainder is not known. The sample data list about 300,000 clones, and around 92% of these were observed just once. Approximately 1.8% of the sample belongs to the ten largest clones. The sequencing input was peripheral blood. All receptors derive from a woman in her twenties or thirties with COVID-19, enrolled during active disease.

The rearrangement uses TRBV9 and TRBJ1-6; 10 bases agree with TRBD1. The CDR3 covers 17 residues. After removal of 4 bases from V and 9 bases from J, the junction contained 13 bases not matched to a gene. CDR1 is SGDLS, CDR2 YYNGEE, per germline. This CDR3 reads CASSPDGTGAIVSPLHF. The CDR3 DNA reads TGTGCCAGCAGCCCGGACGGGACAGGGGCTATCGTTTCACCCCTCCACTTT. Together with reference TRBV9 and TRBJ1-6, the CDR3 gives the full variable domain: DSGVTQTPKHLITATGQRVTLRCSPRSGDLSVYWYQQSLDQGLQFLIQYYNGEERAKGNILERFSAQQFPDLHSELNLSSLELGDSALYFCASSPDGTGAIVSPLHFGNGTRLTVT.

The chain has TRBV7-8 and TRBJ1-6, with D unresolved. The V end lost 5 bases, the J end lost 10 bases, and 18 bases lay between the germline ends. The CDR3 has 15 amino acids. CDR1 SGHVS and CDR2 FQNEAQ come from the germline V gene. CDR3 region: CASSTQSQPGSPLHF. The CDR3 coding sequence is TGTGCCAGCAGCACCCAGAGCCAGCCGGGGTCACCCCTCCACTTT.

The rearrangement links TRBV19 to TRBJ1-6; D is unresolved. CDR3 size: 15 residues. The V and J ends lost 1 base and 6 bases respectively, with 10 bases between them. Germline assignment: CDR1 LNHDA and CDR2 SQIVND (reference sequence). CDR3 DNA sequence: TGTGCCAGTAGTATAGTTCCTGGGCCTAATTCACCCCTCCACTTT. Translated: CASSIVPGPNSPLHF.

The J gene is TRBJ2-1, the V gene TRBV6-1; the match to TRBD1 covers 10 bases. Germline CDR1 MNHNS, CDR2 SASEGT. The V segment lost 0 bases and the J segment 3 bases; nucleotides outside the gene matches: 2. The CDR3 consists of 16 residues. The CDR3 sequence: CASSEAGTGVYNEQFF. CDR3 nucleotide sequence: TGTGCCAGCAGTGAAGCAGGGACAGGGGTCTACAATGAGCAGTTCTTC.

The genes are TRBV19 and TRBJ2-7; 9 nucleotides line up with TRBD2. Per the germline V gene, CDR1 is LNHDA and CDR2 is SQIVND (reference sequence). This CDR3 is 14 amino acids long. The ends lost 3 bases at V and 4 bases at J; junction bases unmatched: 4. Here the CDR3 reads CASSIGGGAYEQYF. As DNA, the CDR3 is TGTGCCAGTAGTATCGGCGGGGGGGCGTACGAGCAGTACTTC.

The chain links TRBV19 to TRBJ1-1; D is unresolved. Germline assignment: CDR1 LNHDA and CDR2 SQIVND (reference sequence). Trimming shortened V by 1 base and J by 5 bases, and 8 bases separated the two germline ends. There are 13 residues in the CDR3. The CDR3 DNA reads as TGTGCCAGTAGTATAGGGCAGACTACTGAAGCTTTCTTT. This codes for CASSIGQTTEAFF.

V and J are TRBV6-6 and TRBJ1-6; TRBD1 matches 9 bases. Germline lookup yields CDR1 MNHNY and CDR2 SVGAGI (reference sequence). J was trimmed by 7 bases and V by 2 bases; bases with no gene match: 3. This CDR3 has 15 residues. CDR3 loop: CASSYRDRVNSPLHF. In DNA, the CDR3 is TGTGCCAGCAGTTACCGGGACAGGGTAAATTCACCCCTCCACTTT.

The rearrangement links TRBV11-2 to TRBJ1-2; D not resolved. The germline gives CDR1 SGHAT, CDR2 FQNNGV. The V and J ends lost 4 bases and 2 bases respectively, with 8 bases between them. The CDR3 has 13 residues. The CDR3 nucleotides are TGTGCCAGCAGCTCCCATCCCAACTATGGCTACACCTTC. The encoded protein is CASSSHPNYGYTF.

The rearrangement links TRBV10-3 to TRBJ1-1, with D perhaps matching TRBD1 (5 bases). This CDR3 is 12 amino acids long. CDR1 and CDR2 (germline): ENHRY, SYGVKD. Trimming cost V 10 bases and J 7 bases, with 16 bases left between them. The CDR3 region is CATGGMGGEAFF. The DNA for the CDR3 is TGTGCCACCGGGGGGATGGGCGGTGAAGCTTTCTTT.

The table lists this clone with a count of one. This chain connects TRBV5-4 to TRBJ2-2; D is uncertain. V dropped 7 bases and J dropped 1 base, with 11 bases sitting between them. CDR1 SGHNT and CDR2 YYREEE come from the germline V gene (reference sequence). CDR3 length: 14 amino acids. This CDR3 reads CASSASGNTGELFF. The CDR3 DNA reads TGTGCCAGCTCCGCCTCGGGGAACACCGGGGAGCTGTTTTTT.

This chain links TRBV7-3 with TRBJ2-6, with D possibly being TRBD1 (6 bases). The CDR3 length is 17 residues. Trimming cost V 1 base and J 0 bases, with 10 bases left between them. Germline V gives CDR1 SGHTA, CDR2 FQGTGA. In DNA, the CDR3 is TGTGCCAGCAGCTTAAGGGACATAGGCTCTGGGGCCAACGTCCTGACTTTC. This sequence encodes CASSLRDIGSGANVLTF.

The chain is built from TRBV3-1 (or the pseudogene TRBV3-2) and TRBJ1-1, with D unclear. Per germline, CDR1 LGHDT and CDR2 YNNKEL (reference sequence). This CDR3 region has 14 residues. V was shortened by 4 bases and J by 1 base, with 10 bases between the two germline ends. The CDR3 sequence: CASSPSAGNTEAFF. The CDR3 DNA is TGTGCCAGCAGCCCTTCAGCGGGGAACACTGAAGCTTTCTTT.

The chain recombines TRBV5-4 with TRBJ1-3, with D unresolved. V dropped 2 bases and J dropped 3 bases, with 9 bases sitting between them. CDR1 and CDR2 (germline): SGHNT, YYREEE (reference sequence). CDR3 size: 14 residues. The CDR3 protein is CASSFIGDGNTIYF. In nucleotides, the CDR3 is TGTGCCAGCAGCTTCATCGGGGATGGAAACACCATATATTTT.

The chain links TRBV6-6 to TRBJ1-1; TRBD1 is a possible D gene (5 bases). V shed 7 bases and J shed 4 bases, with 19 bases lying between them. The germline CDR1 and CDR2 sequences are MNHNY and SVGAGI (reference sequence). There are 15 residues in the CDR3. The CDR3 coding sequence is TGTGCCAGCACTGCCGGGCAGGGCCCGTCCACTGAAGCTTTCTTT. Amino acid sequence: CASTAGQGPSTEAFF.

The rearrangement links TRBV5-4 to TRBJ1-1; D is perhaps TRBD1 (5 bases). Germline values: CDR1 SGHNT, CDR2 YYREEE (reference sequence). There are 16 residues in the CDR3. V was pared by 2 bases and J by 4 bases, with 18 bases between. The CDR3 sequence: CASSLGDSLYRTEAFF. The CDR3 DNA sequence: TGTGCCAGCAGCTTAGGAGACAGTTTATACCGCACTGAAGCTTTCTTT.

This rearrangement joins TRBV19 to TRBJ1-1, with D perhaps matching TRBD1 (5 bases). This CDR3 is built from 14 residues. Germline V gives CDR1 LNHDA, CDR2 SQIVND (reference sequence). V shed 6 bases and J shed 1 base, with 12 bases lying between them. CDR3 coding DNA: TGTGCCAGTAGCATCGACAGCTCGAACACTGAAGCTTTCTTT. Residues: CASSIDSSNTEAFF.

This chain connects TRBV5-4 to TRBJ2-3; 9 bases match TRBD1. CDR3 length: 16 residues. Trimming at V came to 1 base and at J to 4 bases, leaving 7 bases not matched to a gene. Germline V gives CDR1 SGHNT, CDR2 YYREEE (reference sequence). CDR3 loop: CASSLTGQGYPDTQYF. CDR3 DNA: TGTGCCAGCAGCTTGACTGGACAGGGGTATCCAGATACGCAGTATTTT.

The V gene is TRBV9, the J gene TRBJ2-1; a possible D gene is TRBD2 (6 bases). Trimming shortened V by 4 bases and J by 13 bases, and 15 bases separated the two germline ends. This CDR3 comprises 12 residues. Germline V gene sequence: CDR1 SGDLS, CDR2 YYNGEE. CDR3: CASSSGAGIQFF. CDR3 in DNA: TGTGCCAGCAGCTCAGGAGCGGGTATTCAGTTCTTC.